This T cell receptor (beta chain) is from a study of blood T cell repertoires in COVID-19. As for the study in general: Collection of acute and convalescent COVID-19 samples took place in the United States, Italy and Spain.

How the authors handled the data: Reference gene primer amplification in the assay estimated nucleated cell counts. TCRdb's copy holds only in-frame clones and misses some; the assay was immunoSEQ multiplex PCR. V and J calls and clone size are given by that table; D and trimming were obtained from the DNA. The table lists roughly 200,000 clones, approximately 85% of them singletons. The CDR3 length is 14 residues. CDR1 and CDR2 from the germline V gene are SGHRS and YFSETQ. V lost 0 bases and J lost 8, with 12 bases in between. What was sequenced was peripheral blood. This TCR derives from a woman aged 55 to 70 with acute or convalescent COVID-19. The chain employs TRBV5-1 and TRBJ1-5; D possibly corresponds to TRBD1 (5 bases). The CDR3 DNA sequence: TGCGCCAGCAGCTTGGAGGGGTCGTCGGAGCCCCAGCATTTT. Protein product: CASSLEGSSEPQHF.